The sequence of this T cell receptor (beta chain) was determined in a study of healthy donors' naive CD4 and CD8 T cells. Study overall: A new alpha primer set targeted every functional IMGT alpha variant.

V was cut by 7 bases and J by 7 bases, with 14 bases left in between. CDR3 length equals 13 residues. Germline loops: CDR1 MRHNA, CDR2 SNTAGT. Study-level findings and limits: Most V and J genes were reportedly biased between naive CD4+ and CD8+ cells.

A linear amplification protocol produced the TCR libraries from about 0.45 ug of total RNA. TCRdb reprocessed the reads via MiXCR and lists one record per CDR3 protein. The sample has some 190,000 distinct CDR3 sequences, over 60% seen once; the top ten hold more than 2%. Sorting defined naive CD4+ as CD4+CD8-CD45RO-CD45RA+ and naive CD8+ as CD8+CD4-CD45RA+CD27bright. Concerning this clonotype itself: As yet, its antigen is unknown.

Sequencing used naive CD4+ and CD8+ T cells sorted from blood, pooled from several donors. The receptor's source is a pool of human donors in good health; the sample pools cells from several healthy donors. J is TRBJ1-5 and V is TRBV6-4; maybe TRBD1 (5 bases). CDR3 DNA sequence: TGTGCCAGCATGTCCGGGGCTTGGCAGCCCCAGCATTTT. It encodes CASMSGAWQPQHF.